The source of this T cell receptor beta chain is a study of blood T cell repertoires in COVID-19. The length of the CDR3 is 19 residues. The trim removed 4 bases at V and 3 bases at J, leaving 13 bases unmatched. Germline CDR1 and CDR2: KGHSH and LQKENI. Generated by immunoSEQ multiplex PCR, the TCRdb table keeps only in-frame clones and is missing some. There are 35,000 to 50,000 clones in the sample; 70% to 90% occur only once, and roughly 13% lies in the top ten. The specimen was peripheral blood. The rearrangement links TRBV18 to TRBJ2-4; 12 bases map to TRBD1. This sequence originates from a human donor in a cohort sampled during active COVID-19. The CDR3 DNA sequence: TGTGCCAGCTCACTAGGGACAGGGGGCGCGGATTATCTCAAAAACATTCAGTACTTC. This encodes CASSLGTGGADYLKNIQYF.